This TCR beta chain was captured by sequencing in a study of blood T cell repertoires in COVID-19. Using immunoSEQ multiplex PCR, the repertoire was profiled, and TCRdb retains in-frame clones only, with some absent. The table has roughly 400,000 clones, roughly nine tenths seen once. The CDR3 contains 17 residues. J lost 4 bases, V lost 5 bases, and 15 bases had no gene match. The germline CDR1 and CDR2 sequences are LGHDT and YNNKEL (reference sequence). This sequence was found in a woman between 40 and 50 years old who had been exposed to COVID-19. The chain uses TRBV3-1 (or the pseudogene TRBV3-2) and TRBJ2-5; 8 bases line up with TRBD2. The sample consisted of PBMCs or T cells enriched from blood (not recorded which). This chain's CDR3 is CASSDPAPRRGAETQYF. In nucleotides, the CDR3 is TGTGCCAGCAGCGACCCCGCTCCAAGGCGGGGGGCAGAGACCCAGTACTTC.